These 14 T cell receptor beta chains originate from one sample sequenced in a study of blood T cells in healthy people across ages. Primers used in a second PCR of about 6 to 11 cycles were a sample-barcoded 5' primer and a J-beta primer mix. TCRdb passed the 5' RACE reads through MiXCR, listing each CDR3 protein once. Among about 800,000 distinct CDR3 sequences listed, 58% were seen once. The sequencing input was blood. The source is a man aged 25 to 40 in good health.

A few counts support this clonotype. The chain joins TRBV7-9 to TRBJ1-1, with D hard to call. Germline-derived CDR1 and CDR2 are SEHNR and FQNEAQ (reference sequence). The V gene lost 4 bases and the J gene lost 2 bases, with 8 bases spanning the gap. CDR3 size: 13 residues. CDR3: CASSYDGNTEAFF. The CDR3 nucleotides are TGTGCCAGCAGCTACGACGGAAACACTGAAGCTTTCTTT. The variable domain in full, completed from reference TRBV7-9 and TRBJ1-1, reads DTGVSQNPRHKITKRGQNVTFRCDPISEHNRLYWYRQTLGQGPEFLTYFQNEAQLEKSRLLSDRFSAERPKGSFSTLEIQRTEQGDSAMYLCASSYDGNTEAFFGQGTRLTVV.

J is TRBJ2-5 and V is TRBV7-2; D unresolved. The ends were cut back, 0 bases at V and 5 bases at J, with 10 bases in the middle. Germline V gene data show CDR1 as SGHTA and CDR2 as FQGNSA. The CDR3 contains 14 residues. CDR3 coding DNA: TGTGCCAGCAGCTTAGCGGGATATACGGAGACCCAGTACTTC. As protein: CASSLAGYTETQYF.

In its sample, this clonotype was seen a few times. V gene TRBV6-1 combines with J gene TRBJ2-5; TRBD2 matches 11 bases. CDR1 is MNHNS, CDR2 SASEGT, per germline. The CDR3 spans 15 residues. V trimming: 7 bases; J trimming: 4 bases; junction bases outside the gene matches: 8. The CDR3 DNA reads as TGTGCCAGCATTCTACTAGCGGGAGTTGGAGAGACCCAGTACTTC. This translates into CASILLAGVGETQYF.

This rearrangement joins TRBV29-1 to TRBJ2-1, with TRBD2 matching 7 bases. CDR1 and CDR2 (germline): SQVTM, ANQGSEA. The CDR3 loop spans 13 amino acids. The V and J ends lost 5 bases and 7 bases, in that order; junction bases with no gene match: 8. CDR3 bases: TGCAGCGTTTTGGGAGGGTCTGAAAATGAGCAGTTCTTC. This codes for CSVLGGSENEQFF.

The chain links TRBV7-9 to TRBJ2-1; D unresolved. This CDR3 spans 12 amino acids. Trimming removed 3 bases from V and 13 bases from J, with 13 bases in between. Germline CDR1 and CDR2: SEHNR and FQNEAQ (reference sequence). This chain's CDR3 is CASSFSQRGQFF. CDR3 sequence (DNA): TGTGCCAGCAGCTTTTCCCAGCGAGGCCAGTTCTTC. The full variable domain, rest sourced from reference TRBV7-9 and TRBJ2-1, is DTGVSQNPRHKITKRGQNVTFRCDPISEHNRLYWYRQTLGQGPEFLTYFQNEAQLEKSRLLSDRFSAERPKGSFSTLEIQRTEQGDSAMYLCASSFSQRGQFFGPGTRLTVL.

The chain has TRBV20-1 and TRBJ1-1; D not resolved. This CDR3 is built from 15 residues. The V and J ends lost 2 bases and 1 base respectively, with 14 bases between them. Germline CDR1 reads DFQATT; CDR2 reads SNEGSKA (reference sequence). CDR3 sequence (DNA): TGCAGTGCTAGACCGCCTGGTTTGCAGAACACTGAAGCTTTCTTT. This gives the protein CSARPPGLQNTEAFF.

The chain couples TRBV12-3 or TRBV12-4 to TRBJ2-5; TRBD1 matches at 7 bases. Gene TRBJ2-7 matches the end of the DNA better, so the J call may be wrong. The CDR3 covers 16 residues. This CDR3 is CASSLCRDSPTCEQYF. CDR3 coding DNA: TGTGCCAGCAGTTTATGCCGGGACAGCCCTACTTGCGAGCAGTACTTC.

The V call is TRBV30, the J call TRBJ1-4; D might be TRBD1 (5 bases). This CDR3 contains 15 residues. Germline V CDR1 and CDR2: GTSNPN, SVGIG (reference sequence). Trimming took off 2 bases at V and 8 bases at J, with 18 bases between the two ends. CDR3 in DNA: TGTGCCTGGAGTTCACCAGGGATTGTTGGAGAAAAACTGTTTTTT. It codes for CAWSSPGIVGEKLFF. Drawing the rest from reference TRBV30 and TRBJ1-4, the complete variable domain is SQTIHQWPATLVQPVGSPLSLECTVEGTSNPNLYWYRQAAGRGLQLLFYSVGIGQISSEVPQNLSASRPQDRQFILSSKKLLLSDSGFYLCAWSSPGIVGEKLFFGSGTQLSVL.

The chain is built from TRBV28 and TRBJ2-7, with D perhaps TRBD2 (6 bases). Deletions cut 5 bases from V and 3 bases from J, with 32 bases between. The CDR3 is 20 amino acids. In germline, CDR1 is MDHEN, CDR2 SYDVKM. CDR3 loop: CASSTMHMGGIWEFSYEQYF. Here the CDR3 DNA reads TGTGCCAGCAGTACCATGCATATGGGGGGAATTTGGGAATTCAGCTACGAGCAGTACTTC.

The CDR3 loop reads CASSDKGGRTLRVNTGELFF. The CDR3 DNA follows: TGTGCCAGCAGTGATAAGGGGGGGCGAACTTTAAGAGTGAACACCGGGGAGCTGTTTTTT. The chain carries TRBV2 and TRBJ2-2, with a weak D call TRBD2 (7 bases). The CDR3 is made up of 20 amino acids. CDR1 SNHLY and CDR2 FYNNEI come from the germline V gene. Trimming left V 3 bases short and J 1 base short, with 24 bases between. Full variable domain (outside the CDR3, taken from reference TRBV2 and TRBJ2-2): EPEVTQTPSHQVTQMGQEVILRCVPISNHLYFYWYRQILGQKVEFLVSFYNNEISEKSEIFDDQFSVERPDGSNFTLKIRSTKLEDSAMYFCASSDKGGRTLRVNTGELFFGEGSRLTVL.

This clonotype was observed a few times. This chain uses TRBV6-2 or TRBV6-3 with TRBJ2-7; maybe TRBD2 (5 bases). Germline lookup yields CDR1 MNHEY and CDR2 SVGEGT. V was cut by 5 bases and J by 0 bases, with 17 bases left in between. CDR3 length: 16 amino acids. The CDR3 DNA reads as TGTGCCAGCAGTAACGCAGTCGAGCGGAGCTCCTACGAGCAGTACTTC. Protein product: CASSNAVERSSYEQYF.

The chain combines TRBV7-9 with TRBJ1-2; D is possibly TRBD1 (5 bases). The germline gives CDR1 SEHNR, CDR2 FQNEAQ (reference sequence). Trimming shortened V by 4 bases and J by 3 bases, and 12 bases separated the two germline ends. There are 14 residues in the CDR3. The CDR3 DNA is TGTGCCAGCAGCTGGAGGGGCGGAGACTATGGCTACACCTTC. Translating it yields CASSWRGGDYGYTF. Full variable domain (rest looked up from reference TRBV7-9 and TRBJ1-2): DTGVSQNPRHKITKRGQNVTFRCDPISEHNRLYWYRQTLGQGPEFLTYFQNEAQLEKSRLLSDRFSAERPKGSFSTLEIQRTEQGDSAMYLCASSWRGGDYGYTFGSGTRLTVV.

This clonotype came up a few times. The V call is TRBV6-6, the J call TRBJ1-1, with 7 bases lining up with TRBD1. Germline V lookup: CDR1 MNHNY, CDR2 SVGAGI (reference sequence). Losses at the gene ends were 4 bases for V and 4 bases for J; bases not matched to a gene: 6. CDR3 size: 14 residues. CDR3 protein: CASSLSTGTTEAFF. The CDR3 DNA follows: TGTGCCAGCAGTTTATCGACAGGGACCACTGAAGCTTTCTTT.

V usage is TRBV7-9 and J usage is TRBJ2-1; maybe TRBD1 (6 bases). CDR3 length equals 14 residues. In germline, CDR1 is SEHNR, CDR2 FQNEAQ (reference sequence). V was pared by 5 bases and J by 8 bases, with 16 bases between. CDR3 in DNA: TGTGCCAGCAGCCCAGGGGCCGTTAGGGATGAGCAGTTCTTC. Protein product: CASSPGAVRDEQFF.